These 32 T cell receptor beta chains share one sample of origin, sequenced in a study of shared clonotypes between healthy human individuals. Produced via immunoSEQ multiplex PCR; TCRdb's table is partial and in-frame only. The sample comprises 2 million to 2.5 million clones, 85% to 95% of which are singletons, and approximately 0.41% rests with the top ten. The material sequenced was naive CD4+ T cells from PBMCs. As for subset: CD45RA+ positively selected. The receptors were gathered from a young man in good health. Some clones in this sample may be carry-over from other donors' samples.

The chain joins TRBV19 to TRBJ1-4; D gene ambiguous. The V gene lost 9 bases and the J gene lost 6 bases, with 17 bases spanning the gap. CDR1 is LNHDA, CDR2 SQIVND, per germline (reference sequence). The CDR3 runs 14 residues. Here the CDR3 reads CASRRWERDEKLFF. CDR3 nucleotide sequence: TGTGCCAGCCGCAGGTGGGAGCGAGATGAAAAACTGTTTTTT.

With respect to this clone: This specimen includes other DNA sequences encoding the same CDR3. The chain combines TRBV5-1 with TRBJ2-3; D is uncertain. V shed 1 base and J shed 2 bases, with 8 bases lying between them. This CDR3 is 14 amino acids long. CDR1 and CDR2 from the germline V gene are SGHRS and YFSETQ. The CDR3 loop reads CASSLSSSTDTQYF. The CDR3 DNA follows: TGCGCCAGCAGCTTGTCCTCATCCACAGATACGCAGTATTTT. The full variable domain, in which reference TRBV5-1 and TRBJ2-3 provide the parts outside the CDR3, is KAGVTQTPRYLIKTRGQQVTLSCSPISGHRSVSWYQQTPGQGLQFLFEYFSETQRNKGNFPGRFSGRQFSNSRSEMNVSTLELGDSALYLCASSLSSSTDTQYFGPGTRLTVL.

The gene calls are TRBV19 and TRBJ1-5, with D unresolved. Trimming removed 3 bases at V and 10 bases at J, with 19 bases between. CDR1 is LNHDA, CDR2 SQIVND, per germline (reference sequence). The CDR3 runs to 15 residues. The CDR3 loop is CASSIPAKAQNPQHF. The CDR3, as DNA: TGTGCCAGTAGTATCCCCGCGAAGGCGCAAAATCCCCAGCATTTT.

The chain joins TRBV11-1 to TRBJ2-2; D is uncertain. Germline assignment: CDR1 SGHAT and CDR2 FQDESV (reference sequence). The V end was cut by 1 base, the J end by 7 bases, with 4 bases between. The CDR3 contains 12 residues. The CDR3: CASSLGVGELFF. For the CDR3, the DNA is TGTGCCAGCAGCTTAGGGGTCGGGGAGCTGTTTTTT.

As DNA, the CDR3 is TGTGCCAGCAGCCCGGGACAGGGAGGCACAGATACGCAGTATTTT. Translated: CASSPGQGGTDTQYF. V gene TRBV5-6 combines with J gene TRBJ2-3, with 9 positions matching TRBD1. Trimming removed 4 bases from V and 1 base from J; junction bases left unmatched: 4. The CDR3 covers 15 residues. CDR1 is SGHDT, CDR2 YYEEEE, per germline.

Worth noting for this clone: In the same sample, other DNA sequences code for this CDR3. CDR3 nucleotides: TGCAGCGTTGTTAGGGGTACCTACGAGCAGTACTTC. It yields the protein CSVVRGTYEQYF. V is TRBV29-1 and J is TRBJ2-7; perhaps TRBD1 as D (5 bases). CDR1 is SQVTM and CDR2 is ANQGSEA in the germline V gene. The CDR3 consists of 12 residues. The V end lost 4 bases, the J end lost 2 bases, and 9 bases lay between the germline ends.

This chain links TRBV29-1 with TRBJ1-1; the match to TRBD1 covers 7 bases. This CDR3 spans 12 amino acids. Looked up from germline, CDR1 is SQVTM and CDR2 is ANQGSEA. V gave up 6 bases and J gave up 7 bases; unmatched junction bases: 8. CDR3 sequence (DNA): TGCAGCGTCGATACGGGGACAGATGAAGCTTTCTTT. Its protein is CSVDTGTDEAFF.

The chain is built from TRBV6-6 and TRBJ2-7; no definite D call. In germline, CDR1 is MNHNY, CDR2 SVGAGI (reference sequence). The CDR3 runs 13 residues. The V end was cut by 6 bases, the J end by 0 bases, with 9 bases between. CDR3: CASSPPGSYEQYF. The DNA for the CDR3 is TGTGCCAGCAGCCCCCCAGGCTCCTACGAGCAGTACTTC.

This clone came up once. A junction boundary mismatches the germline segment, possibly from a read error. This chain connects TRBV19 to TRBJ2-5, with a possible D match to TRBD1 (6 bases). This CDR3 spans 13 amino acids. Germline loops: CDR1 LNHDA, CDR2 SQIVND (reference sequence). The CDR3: CASRRPGAAVFDF. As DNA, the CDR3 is TGTGCCAGTAGGAGACCAGGGGCCGCCGTCTTCGACTTC.

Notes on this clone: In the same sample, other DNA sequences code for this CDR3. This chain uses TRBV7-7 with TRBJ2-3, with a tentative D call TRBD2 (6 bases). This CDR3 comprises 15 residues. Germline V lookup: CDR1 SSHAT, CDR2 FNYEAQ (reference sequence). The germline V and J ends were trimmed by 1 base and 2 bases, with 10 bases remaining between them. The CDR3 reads CASSLVGGPTDTQYF. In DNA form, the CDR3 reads TGTGCCAGCAGCTTAGTGGGAGGCCCCACAGATACGCAGTATTTT.

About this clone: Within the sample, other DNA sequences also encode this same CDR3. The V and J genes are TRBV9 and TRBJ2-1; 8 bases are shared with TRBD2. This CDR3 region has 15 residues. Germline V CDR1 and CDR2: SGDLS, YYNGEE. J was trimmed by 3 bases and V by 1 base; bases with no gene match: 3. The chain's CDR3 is CASSVTSGIYNEQFF. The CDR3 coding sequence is TGTGCCAGCAGCGTAACTAGCGGAATCTACAATGAGCAGTTCTTC.

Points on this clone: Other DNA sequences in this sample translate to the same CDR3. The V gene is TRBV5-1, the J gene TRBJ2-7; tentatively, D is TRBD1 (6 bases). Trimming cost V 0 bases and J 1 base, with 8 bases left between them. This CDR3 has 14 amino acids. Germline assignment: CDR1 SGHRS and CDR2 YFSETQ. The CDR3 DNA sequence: TGCGCCAGCAGCTTGGACAGGGTTTCCTACGAGCAGTACTTC. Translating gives CASSLDRVSYEQYF.

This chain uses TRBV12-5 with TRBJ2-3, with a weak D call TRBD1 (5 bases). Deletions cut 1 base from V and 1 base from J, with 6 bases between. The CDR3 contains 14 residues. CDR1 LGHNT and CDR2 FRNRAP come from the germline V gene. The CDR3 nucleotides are TGTGCTAGTGGTTTGGGACAGCGCACAGATACGCAGTATTTT. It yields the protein CASGLGQRTDTQYF.

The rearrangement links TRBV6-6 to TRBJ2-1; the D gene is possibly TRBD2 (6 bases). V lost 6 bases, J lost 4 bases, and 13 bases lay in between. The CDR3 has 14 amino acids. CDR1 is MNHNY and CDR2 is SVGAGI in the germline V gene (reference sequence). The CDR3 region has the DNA TGTGCCAGCAGGAGTGCGGGATTATACAATGAGCAGTTCTTC. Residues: CASRSAGLYNEQFF.

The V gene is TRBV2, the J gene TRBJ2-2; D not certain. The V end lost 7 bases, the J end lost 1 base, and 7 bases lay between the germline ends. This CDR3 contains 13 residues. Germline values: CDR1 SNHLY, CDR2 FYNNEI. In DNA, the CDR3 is TGTGCCAGCACCTATGGGAACACCGGGGAGCTGTTTTTT. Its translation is CASTYGNTGELFF.

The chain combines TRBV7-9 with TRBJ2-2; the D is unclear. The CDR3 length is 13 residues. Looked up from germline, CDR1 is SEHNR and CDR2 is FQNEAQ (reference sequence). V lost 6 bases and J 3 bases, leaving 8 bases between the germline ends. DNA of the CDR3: TGTGCCAGCAGTCATAGTTACACCGGGGAGCTGTTTTTT. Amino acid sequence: CASSHSYTGELFF.

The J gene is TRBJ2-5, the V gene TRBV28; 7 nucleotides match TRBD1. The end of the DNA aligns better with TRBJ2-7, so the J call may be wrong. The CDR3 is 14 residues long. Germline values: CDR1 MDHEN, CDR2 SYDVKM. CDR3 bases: TGTGCCAGCAGTTTAACAGGGGCCACCTACGAGCAGTACTTC. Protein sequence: CASSLTGATYEQYF.

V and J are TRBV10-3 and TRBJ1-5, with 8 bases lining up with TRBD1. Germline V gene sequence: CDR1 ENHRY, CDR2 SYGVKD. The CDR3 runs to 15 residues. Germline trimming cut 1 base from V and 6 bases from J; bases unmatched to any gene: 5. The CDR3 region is CAISEWQGAIQPQHF. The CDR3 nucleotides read TGTGCCATCAGTGAGTGGCAGGGGGCTATTCAGCCCCAGCATTTT.

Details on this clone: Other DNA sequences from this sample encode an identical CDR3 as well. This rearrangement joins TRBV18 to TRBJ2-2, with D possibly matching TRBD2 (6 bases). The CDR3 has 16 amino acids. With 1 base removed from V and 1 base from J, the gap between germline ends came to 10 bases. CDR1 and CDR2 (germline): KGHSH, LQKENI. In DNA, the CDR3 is TGTGCCAGCTCACCACTACTAGCAGGGAACACCGGGGAGCTGTTTTTT. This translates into CASSPLLAGNTGELFF. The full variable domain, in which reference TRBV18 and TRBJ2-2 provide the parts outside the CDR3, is NAGVMQNPRHLVRRRGQEARLRCSPMKGHSHVYWYRQLPEEGLKFMVYLQKENIIDESGMPKERFSAEFPKEGPSILRIQQVVRGDSAAYFCASSPLLAGNTGELFFGEGSRLTVL.

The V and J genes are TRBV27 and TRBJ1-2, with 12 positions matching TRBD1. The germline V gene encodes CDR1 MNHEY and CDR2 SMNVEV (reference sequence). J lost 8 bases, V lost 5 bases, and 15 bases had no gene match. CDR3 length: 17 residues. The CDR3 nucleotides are TGTGCCAGCAGTCCACACCCGGGACAGGGGGCGAGGTTAGGCTACACCTTC. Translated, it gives CASSPHPGQGARLGYTF.

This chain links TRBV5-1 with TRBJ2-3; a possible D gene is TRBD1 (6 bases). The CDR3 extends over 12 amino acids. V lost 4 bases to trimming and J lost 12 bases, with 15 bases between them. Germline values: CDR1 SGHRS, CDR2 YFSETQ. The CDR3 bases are TGCGCCAGCAGCGGGGACACACATCGACAGTATTTT. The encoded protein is CASSGDTHRQYF.

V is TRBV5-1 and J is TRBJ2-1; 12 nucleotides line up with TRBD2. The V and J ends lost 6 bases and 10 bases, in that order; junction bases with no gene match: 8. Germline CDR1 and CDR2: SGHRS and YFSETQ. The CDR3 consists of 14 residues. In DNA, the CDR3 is TGCGCCAGCACGTCCGGGACTAGCGGGCTAGAGCAGTTCTTC. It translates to CASTSGTSGLEQFF.

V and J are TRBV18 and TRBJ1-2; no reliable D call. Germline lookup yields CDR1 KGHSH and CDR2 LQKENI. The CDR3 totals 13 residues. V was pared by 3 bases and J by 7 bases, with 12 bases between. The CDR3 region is CASSPESRRGYTF. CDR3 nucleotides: TGTGCCAGCTCACCCGAGTCCAGACGTGGCTACACCTTC. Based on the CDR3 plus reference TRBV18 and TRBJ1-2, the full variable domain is NAGVMQNPRHLVRRRGQEARLRCSPMKGHSHVYWYRQLPEEGLKFMVYLQKENIIDESGMPKERFSAEFPKEGPSILRIQQVVRGDSAAYFCASSPESRRGYTFGSGTRLTVV.

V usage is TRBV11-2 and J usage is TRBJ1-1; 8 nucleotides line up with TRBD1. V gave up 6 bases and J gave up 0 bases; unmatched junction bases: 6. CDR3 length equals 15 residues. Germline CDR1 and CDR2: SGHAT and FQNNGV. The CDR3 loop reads CASRVQGGMNTEAFF. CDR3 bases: TGTGCCAGCAGGGTACAGGGGGGGATGAACACTGAAGCTTTCTTT.

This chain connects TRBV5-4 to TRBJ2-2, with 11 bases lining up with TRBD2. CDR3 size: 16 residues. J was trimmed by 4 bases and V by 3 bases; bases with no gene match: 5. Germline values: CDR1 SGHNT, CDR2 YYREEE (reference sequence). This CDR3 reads CASSSTSGSITGELFF. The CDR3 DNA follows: TGTGCCAGCAGCTCCACTAGCGGGAGTATCACCGGGGAGCTGTTTTTT.

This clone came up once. CDR3 DNA: TGTGCCAGCAGGAAGACTAGCGGCAATGAGCAGTTCTTC. Amino acids: CASRKTSGNEQFF. This chain links TRBV2 with TRBJ2-1; the match to TRBD2 covers 9 bases. This CDR3 contains 13 residues. Per germline, CDR1 SNHLY and CDR2 FYNNEI. Losses at the gene ends were 6 bases for V and 6 bases for J; bases not matched to a gene: 3.

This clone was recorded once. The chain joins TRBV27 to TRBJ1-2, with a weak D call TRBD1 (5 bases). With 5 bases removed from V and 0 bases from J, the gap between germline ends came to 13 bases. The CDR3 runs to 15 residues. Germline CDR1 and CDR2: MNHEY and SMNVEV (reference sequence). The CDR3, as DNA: TGTGCCAGCAGTATAACAGGTGGAACTAACTATGGCTACACCTTC. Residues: CASSITGGTNYGYTF.

The DNA for the CDR3 is TGTGCCAGCAGTAGGGATGAGTTACGGGCTCCTGCCCTGGGAGCCGAGCAGTACTTC. Translating it yields CASSRDELRAPALGAEQYF. V and J are TRBV28 and TRBJ2-7, with a weak D call TRBD2 (5 bases). From germline, CDR1 is MDHEN and CDR2 SYDVKM. The CDR3 has 19 amino acids. V was shortened by 5 bases and J by 6 bases, with 32 bases between the two germline ends.

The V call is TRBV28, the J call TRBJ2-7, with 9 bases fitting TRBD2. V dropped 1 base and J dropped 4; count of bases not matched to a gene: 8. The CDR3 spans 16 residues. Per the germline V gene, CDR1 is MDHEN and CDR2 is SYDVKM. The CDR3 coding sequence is TGTGCCAGCAGTTTATCGGGTAGCGGGAGTGGGTACGAGCAGTACTTC. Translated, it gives CASSLSGSGSGYEQYF.

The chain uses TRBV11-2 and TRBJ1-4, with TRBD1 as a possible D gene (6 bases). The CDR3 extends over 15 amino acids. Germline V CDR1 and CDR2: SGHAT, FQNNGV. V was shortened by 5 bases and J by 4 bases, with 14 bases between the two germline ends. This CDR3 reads CASSPLGQSNEKLFF. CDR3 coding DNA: TGTGCCAGCAGCCCCCTAGGACAGAGTAATGAAAAACTGTTTTTT.

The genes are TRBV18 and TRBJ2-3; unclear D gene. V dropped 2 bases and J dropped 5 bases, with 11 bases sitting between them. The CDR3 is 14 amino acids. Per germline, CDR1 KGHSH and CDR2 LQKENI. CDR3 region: CASSPLDTGDTQYF. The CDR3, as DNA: TGTGCCAGCTCACCATTAGATACGGGAGATACGCAGTATTTT.

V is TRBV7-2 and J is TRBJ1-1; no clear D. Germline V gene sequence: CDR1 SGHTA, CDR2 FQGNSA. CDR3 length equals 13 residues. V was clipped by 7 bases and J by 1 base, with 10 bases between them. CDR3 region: CASTGERNTEAFF. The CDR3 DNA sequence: TGTGCCAGCACCGGGGAGAGGAACACTGAAGCTTTCTTT.